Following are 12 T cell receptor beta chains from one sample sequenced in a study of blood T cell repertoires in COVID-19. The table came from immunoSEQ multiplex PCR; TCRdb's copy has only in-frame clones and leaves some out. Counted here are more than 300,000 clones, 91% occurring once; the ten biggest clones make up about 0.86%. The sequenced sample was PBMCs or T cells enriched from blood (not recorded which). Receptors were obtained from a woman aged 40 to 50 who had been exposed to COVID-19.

The CDR3 nucleotides read TGTGCCAGCAGCTTGTCCGGGTTGGACACCGGGGAGCTGTTTTTT. Protein sequence: CASSLSGLDTGELFF. The genes are TRBV5-5 and TRBJ2-2; D ambiguous. The V end lost 1 base, the J end lost 3 bases, and 10 bases lay between the germline ends. Germline lookup yields CDR1 SGHKS and CDR2 YYEKEE (reference sequence). This CDR3 has 15 residues. Together with reference TRBV5-5 and TRBJ2-2, the CDR3 gives the full variable domain: DAGVTQSPTHLIKTRGQQVTLRCSPISGHKSVSWYQQVLGQGPQFIFQYYEKEERGRGNFPDRFSARQFPNYSSELNVNALLLGDSALYLCASSLSGLDTGELFFGEGSRLTVL.

This CDR3 is CASSLVGGSNTEAFF. CDR3 nucleotide sequence: TGCGCCAGCAGCTTAGTTGGGGGCTCGAACACTGAAGCTTTCTTT. This chain connects TRBV5-1 to TRBJ1-1, with a tentative D call TRBD1 (6 bases). CDR3 length equals 15 residues. V gave up 2 bases and J gave up 1 base, with 12 bases separating them. The germline CDR1 and CDR2 sequences are SGHRS and YFSETQ. Looking up the rest from reference TRBV5-1 and TRBJ1-1 gives the full variable domain: KAGVTQTPRYLIKTRGQQVTLSCSPISGHRSVSWYQQTPGQGLQFLFEYFSETQRNKGNFPGRFSGRQFSNSRSEMNVSTLELGDSALYLCASSLVGGSNTEAFFGQGTRLTVV.

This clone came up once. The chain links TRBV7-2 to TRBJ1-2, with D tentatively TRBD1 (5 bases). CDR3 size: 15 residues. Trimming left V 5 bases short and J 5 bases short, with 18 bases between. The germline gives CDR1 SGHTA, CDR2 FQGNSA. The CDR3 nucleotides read TGTGCCAGCAGCCCGTGGACACCGATCCTATATGGCTACACCTTC. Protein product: CASSPWTPILYGYTF. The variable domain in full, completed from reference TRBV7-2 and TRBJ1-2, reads GAGVSQSPSNKVTEKGKDVELRCDPISGHTALYWYRQSLGQGLEFLIYFQGNSAPDKSGLPSDRFSAERTGGSVSTLTIQRTQQEDSAVYLCASSPWTPILYGYTFGSGTRLTVV.

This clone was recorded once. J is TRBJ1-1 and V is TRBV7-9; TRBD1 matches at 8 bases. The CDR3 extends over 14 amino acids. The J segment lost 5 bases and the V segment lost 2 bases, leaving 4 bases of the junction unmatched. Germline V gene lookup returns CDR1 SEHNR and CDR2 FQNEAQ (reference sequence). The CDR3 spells CASSLRTGQTEAFF. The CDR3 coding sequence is TGTGCCAGCAGCTTACGGACAGGGCAAACTGAAGCTTTCTTT.

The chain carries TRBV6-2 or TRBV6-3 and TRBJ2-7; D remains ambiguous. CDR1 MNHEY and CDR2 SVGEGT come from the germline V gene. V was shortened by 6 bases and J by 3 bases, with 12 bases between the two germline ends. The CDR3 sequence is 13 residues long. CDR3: CASSPRGGYEQYF. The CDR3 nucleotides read TGTGCCAGCAGCCCCCGCGGCGGCTACGAGCAGTACTTC.

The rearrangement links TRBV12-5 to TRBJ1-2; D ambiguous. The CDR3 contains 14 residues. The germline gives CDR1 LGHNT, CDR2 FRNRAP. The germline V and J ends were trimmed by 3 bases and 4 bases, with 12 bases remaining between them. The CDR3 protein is CASGLAPYLYGYTF. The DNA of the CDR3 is TGTGCTAGTGGTTTAGCCCCCTACCTCTATGGCTACACCTTC.

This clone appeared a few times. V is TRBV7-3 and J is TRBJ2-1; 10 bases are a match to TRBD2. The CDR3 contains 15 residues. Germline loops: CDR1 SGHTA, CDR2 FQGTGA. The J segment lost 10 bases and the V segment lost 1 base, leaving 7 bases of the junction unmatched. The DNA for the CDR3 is TGTGCCAGCAGCTTAATTCCTAGCGGGAGCGACGAGCAGTTCTTC. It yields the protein CASSLIPSGSDEQFF.

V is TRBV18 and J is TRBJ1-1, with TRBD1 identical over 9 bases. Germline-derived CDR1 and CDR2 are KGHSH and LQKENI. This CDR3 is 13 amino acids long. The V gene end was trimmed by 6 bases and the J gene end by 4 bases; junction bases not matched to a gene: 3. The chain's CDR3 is CASSTGGGTEAFF. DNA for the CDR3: TGTGCCAGCTCGACAGGGGGGGGCACTGAAGCTTTCTTT.

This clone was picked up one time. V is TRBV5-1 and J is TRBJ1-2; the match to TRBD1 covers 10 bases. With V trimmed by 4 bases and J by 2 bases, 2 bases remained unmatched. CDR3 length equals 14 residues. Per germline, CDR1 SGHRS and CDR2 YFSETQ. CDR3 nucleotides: TGCGCCAGCAGCCAGGGACAGGGGAACTATGGCTACACCTTC. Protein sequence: CASSQGQGNYGYTF. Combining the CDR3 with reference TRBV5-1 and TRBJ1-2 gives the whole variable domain KAGVTQTPRYLIKTRGQQVTLSCSPISGHRSVSWYQQTPGQGLQFLFEYFSETQRNKGNFPGRFSGRQFSNSRSEMNVSTLELGDSALYLCASSQGQGNYGYTFGSGTRLTVV.

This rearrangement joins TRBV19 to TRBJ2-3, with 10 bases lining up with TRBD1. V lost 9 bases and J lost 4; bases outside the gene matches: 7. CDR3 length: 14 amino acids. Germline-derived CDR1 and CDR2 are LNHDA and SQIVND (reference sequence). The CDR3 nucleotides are TGTGCCAGCCGGGACAGGGGATCCCCAGATACGCAGTATTTT. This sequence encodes CASRDRGSPDTQYF.

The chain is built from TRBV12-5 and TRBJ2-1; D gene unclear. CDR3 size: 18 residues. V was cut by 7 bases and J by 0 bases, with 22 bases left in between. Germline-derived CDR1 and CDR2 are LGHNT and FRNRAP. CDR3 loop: CASVVDGRARSSYNEQFF. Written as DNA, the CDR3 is TGTGCTAGTGTCGTAGACGGCCGCGCACGGAGCTCCTACAATGAGCAGTTCTTC.

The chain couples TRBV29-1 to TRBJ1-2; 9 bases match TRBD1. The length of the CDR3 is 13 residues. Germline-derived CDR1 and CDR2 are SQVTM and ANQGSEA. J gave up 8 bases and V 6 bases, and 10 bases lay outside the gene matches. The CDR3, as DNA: TGCAGCGTGTCGCCACAGGGGGCGGGAGGCTACACCTTC. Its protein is CSVSPQGAGGYTF.